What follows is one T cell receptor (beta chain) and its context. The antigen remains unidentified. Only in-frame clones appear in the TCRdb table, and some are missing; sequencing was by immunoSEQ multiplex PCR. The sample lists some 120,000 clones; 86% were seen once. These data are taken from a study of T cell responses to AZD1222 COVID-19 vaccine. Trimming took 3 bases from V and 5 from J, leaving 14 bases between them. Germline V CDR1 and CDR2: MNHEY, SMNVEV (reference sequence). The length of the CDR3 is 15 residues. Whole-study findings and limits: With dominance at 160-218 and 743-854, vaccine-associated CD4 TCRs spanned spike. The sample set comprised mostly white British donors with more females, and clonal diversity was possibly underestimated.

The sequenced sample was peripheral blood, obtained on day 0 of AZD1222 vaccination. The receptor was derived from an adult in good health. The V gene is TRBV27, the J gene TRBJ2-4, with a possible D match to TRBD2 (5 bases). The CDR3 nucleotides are TGTGCCAGCAGTTTCAGCGGTCCCTCTGAAAACATTCAGTACTTC. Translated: CASSFSGPSENIQYF.